This T cell receptor beta chain is from a study of shared clonotypes between healthy human individuals. On the study more broadly: A couple of women and three men aged 18 to 49 made up the donors. Per donor, three plates held CD4 naive cells, three held CD4 memory, two held CD8 naive and one held CD8 memory.

Study-level points and caveats: Clonotypes not shared had lower generation probabilities than those common to all four donors.

Trimming cost V 7 bases and J 7 bases; bases outside gene matches: 7. CDR3 length equals 14 residues. Germline lookup yields CDR1 MNHNS and CDR2 SASEGT. Of note for this clone: Its antigen remains unidentified.

Per the study methods: Filtering was not the same, since immunoSEQ gave junction-only sequences without quality scores. The data were produced by immunoSEQ multiplex PCR, yet TCRdb's version contains in-frame clones alone and is incomplete. The V and J calls and the clone size are those of that table, but D and trimming were determined from the DNA. In the table there are millions of clones, approximately 95% of which are singletons. The chain carries TRBV6-1 and TRBJ1-4, with 9 bases lining up with TRBD1. Material for sequencing was naive CD4+ T cells sorted from blood. Subset described: CD45RA+ positively selected. The receptor's source is a man younger than 35 in good health. The chain's CDR3 is CASTATGGGEKLFF. CDR3 DNA sequence: TGTGCCAGCACTGCGACAGGGGGTGGTGAAAAACTGTTTTTT.